The 13 T cell receptor beta chains in this list originate from one sample, sequenced in a study of CD8 T cells in Susac syndrome. A quantity of about 0.5 to 1 ug RNA underwent reverse transcription using random hexamers. TCRdb used MiXCR to reprocess the immunoSEQ multiplex PCR reads, holding one entry per CDR3 protein. The table shows approximately 170,000 distinct CDR3 sequences, with about 90% occurring only once. The sequencing sample was made of CD4+ T cells from PBMCs. The origin of the receptors is a human donor in good health.

The CDR3 loop is CASFGQVGTEAFF. Here the CDR3 DNA reads TGTGCCAGCTTCGGACAGGTAGGAACTGAAGCTTTCTTT. The gene calls are TRBV6-1 and TRBJ1-1, with 7 bases lining up with TRBD1. CDR1 and CDR2 (germline): MNHNS, SASEGT. Trimming cost V 8 bases and J 5 bases; bases outside gene matches: 8. The CDR3 totals 13 residues.

The chain employs TRBV5-6 and TRBJ1-1; 7 nucleotides match TRBD1. Per germline, CDR1 SGHDT and CDR2 YYEEEE. This CDR3 is built from 16 residues. J was trimmed by 3 bases and V by 2 bases; bases with no gene match: 10. The CDR3 DNA sequence: TGTGCCAGCAGCTTCTTCGCCGAGGGGACAGACACTGAAGCTTTCTTT. The encoded protein is CASSFFAEGTDTEAFF.

CDR3 amino acids: CASSYYSGTTQFF. As DNA, the CDR3 is TGTGCCAGCAGTTACTATAGCGGGACAACACAGTTCTTC. This chain connects TRBV6-5 to TRBJ2-1, with 8 bases identical to TRBD2. Germline CDR1 is MNHEY and CDR2 is SVGAGI. The length of the CDR3 is 13 residues. The J segment lost 13 bases and the V segment lost 1 base, leaving 6 bases of the junction unmatched.

In its sample, this clonotype was seen once. This chain joins TRBV2 and TRBJ1-1; 7 bases match TRBD1. The V gene end was trimmed by 4 bases and the J gene end by 4 bases; junction bases not matched to a gene: 3. The CDR3 is 13 amino acids. Germline CDR1 is SNHLY and CDR2 is FYNNEI. CDR3 nucleotides: TGTGCCAGCAGTGGACAGGGACTCACTGAAGCTTTCTTT. It specifies CASSGQGLTEAFF.

The chain has TRBV9 and TRBJ2-5; a possible D gene is TRBD2 (6 bases). V was cut by 0 bases and J by 5 bases, with 17 bases left in between. This CDR3 has 16 residues. The germline gives CDR1 SGDLS, CDR2 YYNGEE. In DNA, the CDR3 is TGTGCCAGCAGCGTAGTCGGCGGGGCCCGCCCTGAGACCCAGTACTTC. Translation gives CASSVVGGARPETQYF. The full variable domain, its missing parts supplied by reference TRBV9 and TRBJ2-5, is DSGVTQTPKHLITATGQRVTLRCSPRSGDLSVYWYQQSLDQGLQFLIQYYNGEERAKGNILERFSAQQFPDLHSELNLSSLELGDSALYFCASSVVGGARPETQYFGPGTRLLVL.

The chain is built from TRBV6-5 and TRBJ2-3; 7 bases are a match to TRBD1. The ends lost 6 bases at V and 0 bases at J; junction bases unmatched: 6. This CDR3 spans 15 amino acids. Germline CDR1 reads MNHEY; CDR2 reads SVGAGI. CDR3 DNA sequence: TGTGCCAGCAGCCTAGGGGGCTACAGCACAGATACGCAGTATTTT. Translating it yields CASSLGGYSTDTQYF.

The chain uses TRBV7-2 and TRBJ2-1; D is possibly TRBD1 (5 bases). The germline V and J ends were trimmed by 2 bases and 9 bases, with 17 bases remaining between them. CDR3 size: 15 residues. From germline, CDR1 is SGHTA and CDR2 FQGNSA. The CDR3, as DNA: TGTGCCAGCAGCTTATTTCCAGGGTCTGTTGGTGAGCAGTTCTTC. Translating gives CASSLFPGSVGEQFF.

This sequence joins TRBV7-2 and TRBJ2-7, with a weak D call TRBD1 (6 bases). Trimming shortened V by 5 bases and J by 1 base, and 12 bases separated the two germline ends. The CDR3 totals 14 residues. CDR1 and CDR2 from the germline V gene are SGHTA and FQGNSA. The CDR3 reads CASSHRTVSYEQYF. In DNA, the CDR3 is TGTGCCAGCAGCCATCGGACAGTTTCCTACGAGCAGTACTTC.

V and J are TRBV28 and TRBJ2-7; either TRBD1 or TRBD2 may supply D (5 bases each). The V gene's germline CDR1 is MDHEN and CDR2 SYDVKM. The CDR3 has 12 amino acids. Trimming left V 6 bases short and J 4 bases short, with 10 bases between. CDR3 sequence reads: CASRPGPYEQYF. Written as DNA, the CDR3 is TGTGCCAGCAGGCCGGGACCGTACGAGCAGTACTTC.

V gene TRBV12-3 or TRBV12-4 combines with J gene TRBJ1-1; D unresolved. The CDR3 is made up of 15 amino acids. V lost 6 bases to trimming and J lost 1 base, with 15 bases between them. CDR3 DNA: TGTGCCAGCAGCCCTGGCCGGGAGAAGAACACTGAAGCTTTCTTT. Protein: CASSPGREKNTEAFF.

The rearrangement links TRBV29-1 to TRBJ2-4; TRBD2 is a possible D gene (5 bases). Trimming shortened V by 6 bases and J by 1 base, and 7 bases separated the two germline ends. CDR1 is SQVTM and CDR2 is ANQGSEA in the germline V gene. This CDR3 is 12 amino acids long. CDR3 in amino acids: CSVGEAKNIQYF. The CDR3 DNA follows: TGCAGCGTGGGAGAGGCCAAAAACATTCAGTACTTC.

The chain recombines TRBV6-2 or TRBV6-3 with TRBJ2-1; D ambiguous. With 6 bases removed from V and 5 bases from J, the gap between germline ends came to 11 bases. Germline V gene data show CDR1 as MNHEY and CDR2 as SVGEGT. The CDR3 is 13 residues long. The CDR3 reads CASRVQPNNEQFF. The CDR3 DNA sequence: TGTGCCAGCAGGGTCCAACCTAACAATGAGCAGTTCTTC.

J is TRBJ1-4 and V is TRBV6-5, with 7 nucleotides matching TRBD1. CDR3 size: 14 residues. Germline values: CDR1 MNHEY, CDR2 SVGAGI. Trimming removed 7 bases from V and 6 bases from J; junction bases left unmatched: 8. CDR3 residues: CASNNRGVHEKLFF. The CDR3 coding sequence is TGTGCCAGCAACAACAGGGGAGTGCATGAAAAACTGTTTTTT.